This T cell receptor (beta chain) came from a study of blood T cell repertoires in COVID-19. As processed by the authors: The authors estimated nucleated cell counts from reference gene primer amplification. This table comes from immunoSEQ multiplex PCR, and its TCRdb copy is limited to in-frame clones, with some not included. V, J and clone size were drawn from that table, and D and trimming were deduced from the DNA. The sample lists 130,000 to 150,000 clones; 88% were seen once. V gave up 2 bases and J gave up 8 bases; unmatched junction bases: 13. CDR1 and CDR2 (germline): SGHRS, YFSETQ. The CDR3 runs to 16 residues.

The chain carries TRBV5-1 and TRBJ1-2, with 9 bases that match TRBD1. The receptor's source is a man aged 45 to 65 with active or convalescent COVID-19. Sequencing was performed on peripheral blood. The CDR3 bases are TGCGCCAGCAGCTTAAATTCGGGACAGGGCTTATTAGGCTACACCTTC. Translation: CASSLNSGQGLLGYTF.